Only a few counts were recorded for the clone carrying this TCR beta chain. This sample stems from a study of T-cell memory formation after mild COVID-19. In TCRdb, the 5' RACE reads were re-called with MiXCR into one record per CDR3 protein. The sample consists of 380,000 or so distinct CDR3 sequences, about 15% of them appearing once. Per the germline V gene, CDR1 is SGHRS and CDR2 is YFSETQ. The V and J ends lost 3 bases and 3 bases respectively, with 18 bases between them. This CDR3 has 16 amino acids. This chain links TRBV5-1 with TRBJ2-5; perhaps TRBD1 as D (6 bases). The TCR was taken from a man aged 18-30 years who had mild COVID-19 (a few samples of this study predate the infection). Cell type and time point are not known. The material sequenced was PBMCs or a T cell subset sorted from them (not recorded which). CDR3 nucleotide sequence: TGCGCCAGCAGCTCTCATGCCTGGGACACCGAAGAGACCCAGTACTTC. Its protein is CASSSHAWDTEETQYF. Complete variable domain (other parts from reference TRBV5-1 and TRBJ2-5): KAGVTQTPRYLIKTRGQQVTLSCSPISGHRSVSWYQQTPGQGLQFLFEYFSETQRNKGNFPGRFSGRQFSNSRSEMNVSTLELGDSALYLCASSSHAWDTEETQYFGPGTRLLVL.